Presented here are 5 T cell receptor beta chains from one specimen sequenced in a study of Tregs in tolerant kidney transplant recipients (dated by TCRdb to about 2019). The protocol used for the library was the immunoSEQ multiplex PCR assay. The source is immuneACCESS, and TCRdb retained only in-frame sequences with V and J called. Part of the clones is not carried over; for the studies checked, unresolved V genes explain less than half of this, and the remainder is unexplained. The sample table contains about 64,000 clones; only one count was recorded for 80% to 90% of them. The top ten constitute about 3.8% of the sample. What this sample's time point label stands for: 6 months after combined kidney and bone marrow transplant. Transplants used related donors with nonmyeloablative bone marrow transplantation; mixed chimerism was transient in the human trials. The specimen was CD4+ T cells from blood (PBMCs), collected 6 months after the transplant. The source is a human patient who received a combined kidney and bone marrow transplant. Following a transplant, some T lymphocytes may have been derived from the graft donor.

The rearrangement uses TRBV5-1 and TRBJ1-2; weak D call: TRBD1 (5 bases). The ends were cut back, 1 base at V and 8 bases at J, with 12 bases in the middle. The germline gives CDR1 SGHRS, CDR2 YFSETQ. The CDR3 extends over 13 amino acids. The CDR3 loop reads CASSLSTAGGYTF. CDR3 nucleotide sequence: TGCGCCAGCAGCTTGTCCACAGCAGGGGGCTACACCTTC.

This chain joins TRBV4-1 and TRBJ1-4, with 7 nucleotides matching TRBD1. The length of the CDR3 is 14 residues. CDR1 MGHRA and CDR2 YSYEKL come from the germline V gene. V shed 4 bases and J 7 bases; nucleotides not matched to a gene: 6. CDR3 protein: CASSRGQVGEKLFF. CDR3 coding DNA: TGCGCCAGCAGCCGCGGACAGGTTGGTGAAAAACTGTTTTTT.

This chain connects TRBV7-2 to TRBJ2-2, with 10 bases aligning to TRBD1. V dropped 10 bases and J dropped 3; count of bases not matched to a gene: 20. Germline CDR1 reads SGHTA; CDR2 reads FQGNSA. CDR3 length equals 19 residues. The CDR3 sequence is CATGKGPNSDRGDTGELFF. Written as DNA, the CDR3 is TGTGCCACCGGAAAGGGTCCTAATTCGGACAGGGGGGACACCGGGGAGCTGTTTTTT.

The chain employs TRBV4-3 and TRBJ2-2; 8 bases map to TRBD1. The CDR3 runs 18 residues. Losses at the gene ends were 2 bases for V and 7 bases for J; bases not matched to a gene: 15. Germline CDR1 reads LGHNA; CDR2 reads YSLEER. The CDR3 reads CASSQQGRTGGRVGELFF. The DNA for the CDR3 is TGCGCCAGCAGCCAACAGGGGCGAACAGGGGGACGAGTCGGGGAGCTGTTTTTT.

The J gene is TRBJ2-3, the V gene TRBV30; possible D gene TRBD2, 6 bases. The CDR3 consists of 14 residues. V gave up 2 bases and J gave up 2 bases, with 11 bases separating them. Looked up from germline, CDR1 is GTSNPN and CDR2 is SVGIG (reference sequence). The CDR3 nucleotides read TGTGCCTGGAGTCGGGGGTCTAACACAGATACGCAGTATTTT. It is translated as CAWSRGSNTDTQYF.